One and the same sample provided the 20 T cell receptor beta chains below, sequenced in a study of molecular identifiers for immune sequencing clone quantification. TCRdb independently ran MiXCR on the PCR reads; one entry per CDR3 protein. The sample contains about 320,000 distinct CDR3 sequences, roughly 24% of which appear only once. The sequencing sample was made of naive CD8+ T cells from blood, with Jurkat cell RNA spiked in. The subset denotes: FACS-sorted CD8+CD4-CCR7+CD45RA+ naive T cells. All receptors derive from a human donor in good health. Some libraries in this study had Jurkat cell RNA spiked in.

A word on this clonotype: This clone may be a read error of a much larger clone one base away. The chain combines TRBV10-3 with TRBJ2-5; 7 nucleotides align to TRBD1. V was pared by 3 bases and J by 4 bases, with 2 bases of the junction left unmatched. Germline V gene data show CDR1 as ENHRY and CDR2 as SYGVKD. The length of the CDR3 is 13 residues. CDR3: CAISDPGGETQYF. In DNA, the CDR3 is TGTGCCATCAGTGACCCAGGGGGAGAGACCCAGTACTTC.

The V and J genes are TRBV11-2 and TRBJ2-4, with 11 bases that match TRBD2. The V gene's germline CDR1 is SGHAT and CDR2 FQNNGV. This CDR3 has 15 amino acids. V shed 5 bases, J shed 10 bases, and the junction held 10 bases outside the gene matches. The CDR3 nucleotides read TGTGCCAGCAGCGTACTAGCGGGGGAGACGGGGATTCAGTACTTC. This codes for CASSVLAGETGIQYF. The full variable domain, its missing parts supplied by reference TRBV11-2 and TRBJ2-4, is EAGVAQSPRYKIIEKRQSVAFWCNPISGHATLYWYQQILGQGPKLLIQFQNNGVVDDSQLPKDRFSAERLKGVDSTLKIQPAKLEDSAVYLCASSVLAGETGIQYFGAGTRLSVL.

On this clonotype: One base away lies a much larger clone, so this may be a sequencing read error. The rearrangement joins TRBV5-8 to TRBJ2-3; D ambiguous. Matching the DNA end better, TRBJ1-5 makes the J call doubtful. This CDR3 comprises 15 residues. Germline CDR1 and CDR2: SGHTS and YDEGEE. CDR3 protein: CASTPSAGLAGTQHF. In nucleotides, the CDR3 is TGTGCCAGCACCCCGTCGGCCGGACTAGCCGGTACGCAGCATTTT.

CDR3 DNA: TGTGCCAGCAGCTTAGAAGCGTCGGACCTCTACGAGCAGTACTTC. It codes for CASSLEASDLYEQYF. This rearrangement joins TRBV11-2 to TRBJ2-7, with unresolved D. This CDR3 region has 15 residues. From germline, CDR1 is SGHAT and CDR2 FQNNGV. The V end was cut by 0 bases, the J end by 3 bases, with 12 bases between.

This clonotype has only a few counts. V usage is TRBV2 and J usage is TRBJ1-4; no reliable D call. Trimming took 2 bases from V and 0 from J, leaving 7 bases between them. The CDR3 runs 15 residues. Germline V gene lookup returns CDR1 SNHLY and CDR2 FYNNEI. CDR3 sequence reads: CASSETGATNEKLFF. The CDR3 DNA follows: TGTGCCAGCAGTGAAACTGGGGCAACTAATGAAAAACTGTTTTTT.

V gene TRBV6-2 or TRBV6-3 combines with J gene TRBJ2-3, with TRBD2 matching 10 bases. Germline lookup yields CDR1 MNHEY and CDR2 SVGEGT. The V and J ends lost 2 bases and 5 bases, in that order; junction bases with no gene match: 10. This CDR3 comprises 17 residues. The DNA for the CDR3 is TGTGCCAGCAGTTACCCTCTAGCGGGGGTCCGGGGAGATACGCAGTATTTT. Protein: CASSYPLAGVRGDTQYF.

The chain is built from TRBV7-9 and TRBJ2-2, with TRBD2 matching 11 bases. The V and J ends lost 5 bases and 2 bases, in that order; junction bases with no gene match: 10. Looked up from germline, CDR1 is SEHNR and CDR2 is FQNEAQ (reference sequence). The CDR3 covers 18 residues. The CDR3 sequence: CASSPRVAGGKNTGELFF. The CDR3 bases are TGTGCCAGCAGCCCCCGAGTAGCGGGAGGGAAAAACACCGGGGAGCTGTTTTTT.

Notes on this clonotype: This may arise from a read error, as a much more abundant clone is one base away. The genes are TRBV4-1 and TRBJ1-2; D unclear. Looked up from germline, CDR1 is MGHRA and CDR2 is YSYEKL. The V gene lost 0 bases and the J gene lost 5 bases, with 13 bases spanning the gap. CDR3 size: 15 residues. CDR3 amino acids: CASSQETSQLYGYTF. DNA of the CDR3: TGCGCCAGCAGCCAAGAAACCTCCCAGCTATATGGCTACACCTTC.

This clonotype was picked up many times. Since no conserved phenylalanine or tryptophan closes the CDR3, a read error is the likely cause. It is unclear where the CDR3 begins or ends on the DNA, so no DNA is shown, and the CDR3 is as TCRdb lists it. V and J are TRBV7-9 and TRBJ1-1. Germline V gives CDR1 SEHNR, CDR2 FQNEAQ (reference sequence). The CDR3 is 9 amino acids long, termini counted. The CDR3: CASSLDLLP.

This clonotype was detected many times. This chain joins TRBV24-1 and TRBJ2-6; D possibly corresponds to TRBD1 (6 bases). Trimming stripped 12 bases from V and 2 bases from J, with 19 bases between. The CDR3 extends over 16 amino acids. Germline CDR1 and CDR2: KGHDR and SFDVKD. The CDR3 reads CAVQGSLLPGANVLTF. CDR3 nucleotide sequence: TGTGCCGTCCAGGGGTCCCTATTACCTGGGGCCAACGTCCTGACTTTC.

To note about this clonotype: The missing conserved phenylalanine or tryptophan at the end of this CDR3 makes a read error likely. This sequence joins TRBV19 and TRBJ1-6; TRBD1 matches at 12 bases. This CDR3 spans 16 amino acids. The V segment lost 4 bases and the J segment 6 bases; nucleotides outside the gene matches: 4. Per the germline V gene, CDR1 is LNHDA and CDR2 is SQIVND (reference sequence). This chain's CDR3 is CASSNRDRGLNSPLHL. In nucleotides, the CDR3 is TGTGCCAGTAGTAACCGGGACAGGGGGCTTAATTCACCCCTCCACTTG.

This chain connects TRBV5-8 to TRBJ2-7; D call uncertain. CDR3 length: 12 amino acids. Germline-derived CDR1 and CDR2 are SGHTS and YDEGEE. V lost 2 bases and J 6 bases, leaving 9 bases between the germline ends. This chain's CDR3 is CASSLSPSEQYF. As DNA, the CDR3 is TGTGCCAGCAGCTTATCCCCCTCCGAGCAGTACTTC. Together with reference TRBV5-8 and TRBJ2-7, the CDR3 gives the full variable domain: EAGVTQSPTHLIKTRGQQATLRCSPISGHTSVYWYQQALGLGLQFLLWYDEGEERNRGNFPPRFSGRQFPNYSSELNVNALELEDSALYLCASSLSPSEQYFGPGTRLTVT.

This chain uses TRBV12-3 or TRBV12-4 with TRBJ2-7; D is unclear. V was clipped by 5 bases and J by 4 bases, with 15 bases between them. CDR3 length: 14 amino acids. The CDR3 is CASSAGLAVYEQYF. CDR3 in DNA: TGTGCCAGCAGTGCTGGCTTGGCGGTGTACGAGCAGTACTTC.

This clonotype was picked up many times. The chain joins TRBV4-2 to TRBJ2-7; D gene uncertain. Trimming took 1 base from V and 2 from J, leaving 0 bases between them. The CDR3 is made up of 11 amino acids. The germline gives CDR1 LGHNA, CDR2 YNFKEQ. CDR3 sequence reads: CASSQAYEQYF. CDR3 coding DNA: TGTGCCAGCAGCCAAGCCTACGAGCAGTACTTC.

This clonotype showed up many times. This chain links TRBV2 with TRBJ2-3, with D tentatively TRBD2 (6 bases). This CDR3 has 16 residues. Trimming took off 1 base at V and 2 bases at J, with 13 bases between the two ends. CDR1 is SNHLY, CDR2 FYNNEI, per germline. The CDR3 spells CASSEDVGLTTDTQYF. The DNA of the CDR3 is TGTGCCAGCAGTGAAGATGTGGGACTTACCACAGATACGCAGTATTTT.

This clonotype was counted a few times. This chain joins TRBV19 and TRBJ2-2; D remains unclear. Looked up from germline, CDR1 is LNHDA and CDR2 is SQIVND (reference sequence). This CDR3 spans 16 amino acids. The V gene lost 3 bases and the J gene lost 2 bases, with 13 bases spanning the gap. CDR3 amino acids: CASSIYVGRNTGELFF. The CDR3, as DNA: TGTGCCAGTAGTATTTATGTGGGTCGAAACACCGGGGAGCTGTTTTTT. The variable domain in full, with the rest retrieved from reference TRBV19 and TRBJ2-2, is DGGITQSPKYLFRKEGQNVTLSCEQNLNHDAMYWYRQDPGQGLRLIYYSQIVNDFQKGDIAEGYSVSREKKESFPLTVTSAQKNPTAFYLCASSIYVGRNTGELFFGEGSRLTVL.

This clonotype was counted many times. V and J are TRBV10-3 and TRBJ2-7; 7 nucleotides align to TRBD1. This CDR3 has 11 amino acids. Trimming cost V 10 bases and J 4 bases; bases outside gene matches: 4. Germline lookup yields CDR1 ENHRY and CDR2 SYGVKD. The CDR3 region is CATRQGYEQYF. CDR3 in DNA: TGTGCCACCAGACAGGGTTACGAGCAGTACTTC.

This chain connects TRBV27 to TRBJ2-3, with D possibly TRBD2 on 6 matching bases. V lost 5 bases and J 6 bases, leaving 24 bases between the germline ends. Germline V gives CDR1 MNHEY, CDR2 SMNVEV (reference sequence). This CDR3 is 17 amino acids long. CDR3 in amino acids: CASSPLLAGRITDTQYF. In nucleotides, the CDR3 is TGTGCCAGCAGTCCCTTACTAGCAGGAAGGATCACGGATACGCAGTATTTT.

This clonotype turned up a few times. This sequence joins TRBV7-8 and TRBJ1-6, with no clear D. There are 17 residues in the CDR3. V was pared by 0 bases and J by 7 bases, with 16 bases between. CDR1 is SGHVS and CDR2 is FQNEAQ in the germline V gene. CDR3 sequence reads: CASSLALGREENSPLHF. CDR3 sequence (DNA): TGTGCCAGCAGCTTAGCCCTAGGGAGGGAGGAAAATTCACCCCTCCACTTT.

In the case of this clonotype: This sequence may be a read error, since a much larger clone differs from it by one base. The rearrangement joins TRBV7-2 to TRBJ2-1, with D perhaps given as TRBD1 or TRBD2 (6 bases each). Germline V gives CDR1 SGHTA, CDR2 FQGNSA. The CDR3 length is 15 residues. Trimming stripped 5 bases from V and 6 bases from J, with 17 bases between. CDR3 region: CASSPLGGTANEQFF. The DNA of the CDR3 is TGTGCCAGCAGCCCCCTCGGGGGCACCGCCAATGAGCAGTTCTTC.